The present TCR beta chain was sequenced within a study of CD8+ T cells in alopecia areata. Overall study context: A regimen of oral tofacitinib, 5 to 10 mg twice daily, was given to treated patients.

The treatment is: oral pan-JAK inhibitor, 5-10 mg twice daily. CDR3 length: 10 amino acids. The V and J ends lost 2 bases and 7 bases respectively, with 5 bases between them. CDR1 is DFQATT, CDR2 SNEGSKA, per germline (reference sequence). The sequencing template was cDNA reverse transcribed from extracted RNA. TCRdb's copy holds only in-frame clones and misses some; the assay was immunoSEQ multiplex PCR. The table shows 130,000 or so clones, with about 86% occurring only once. The sequencing here drew on CD8+ T cells sorted from blood, taken at week 4, from a patient treated with tofacitinib. The TCR originated in a human donor with alopecia areata. The gene calls are TRBV20-1 and TRBJ1-1; unclear D gene. The CDR3 DNA is TGCAGTGCTAGATGGTTTGAAGCTTTCTTT. Its translation is CSARWFEAFF.